This T cell receptor beta chain was captured by sequencing in a study of blood T cell repertoires in COVID-19. Overall study: PBMCs, B-cell-depleted T cells, or T cells were the source of the cDNA or gDNA that made up the material.

Trimming left V 3 bases short and J 10 bases short, with 13 bases between. This CDR3 comprises 14 residues. The germline V gene encodes CDR1 LNHDA and CDR2 SQIVND (reference sequence). Participant reports of clinical history set cohort assignment. Assay: immunoSEQ multiplex PCR; the TCRdb copy retains only in-frame clones and omits some. The sample has some 220,000 clones, around 87% seen once; the top ten hold approximately 3.8%. The rearrangement links TRBV19 to TRBJ1-6, with a weak D call TRBD1 (5 bases). The source of this sequence is a woman aged 18-29 years in a cohort exposed to, infected with or recovered from COVID-19 (not recorded which). The sample consisted of PBMCs or T cells enriched from blood (not recorded which). CDR3 sequence: CASSITFRGSPLHF. The CDR3 region has the DNA TGTGCCAGTAGTATCACCTTTAGGGGATCACCCCTCCACTTT. The full variable domain, rest sourced from reference TRBV19 and TRBJ1-6, is DGGITQSPKYLFRKEGQNVTLSCEQNLNHDAMYWYRQDPGQGLRLIYYSQIVNDFQKGDIAEGYSVSREKKESFPLTVTSAQKNPTAFYLCASSITFRGSPLHFGNGTRLTVT.